These 16 T cell receptor beta chains came from one sample sequenced in a study of blood T cell repertoires in COVID-19. The assay was immunoSEQ multiplex PCR, and TCRdb's table has in-frame clones only and misses some. Of 100,000 to 150,000 clones listed, approximately 90% are singletons. Sequenced: peripheral blood. The receptors here all came from a man aged 55 to 70 with COVID-19, enrolled during active disease.

This chain joins TRBV4-2 and TRBJ1-2, with a tentative D call TRBD1 (5 bases). This CDR3 has 14 residues. Between the trimmed V and J ends, which lost 0 bases and 6 bases, there was a span of 11 bases. Germline CDR1 and CDR2: LGHNA and YNFKEQ. The chain's CDR3 is CASSQDPDRDGYTF. For the CDR3, the DNA is TGTGCCAGCAGCCAAGATCCTGACAGAGATGGCTACACCTTC.

The chain couples TRBV10-3 to TRBJ2-7, with 8 bases matching TRBD1. The trim removed 6 bases at V and 1 base at J, leaving 8 bases unmatched. Germline CDR1 reads ENHRY; CDR2 reads SYGVKD. The CDR3 spans 15 residues. The CDR3 spells CAIRPGDRMSYEQYF. The CDR3 bases are TGTGCCATCAGGCCGGGGGACAGGATGTCCTACGAGCAGTACTTC.

The chain is built from TRBV19 and TRBJ1-1; D possibly corresponds to TRBD1 (5 bases). V lost 3 bases to trimming and J lost 12 bases, with 17 bases between them. CDR3 size: 13 residues. The germline CDR1 and CDR2 sequences are LNHDA and SQIVND (reference sequence). Written as DNA, the CDR3 is TGTGCCAGTAGTATCCAACAGGACCCAAGACCTTTCTTT. It specifies CASSIQQDPRPFF.

The CDR3 is CAISVAGGPNEQFF. The CDR3, as DNA: TGTGCCATCAGTGTTGCGGGGGGGCCCAATGAGCAGTTCTTC. V and J are TRBV10-3 and TRBJ2-1, with 9 bases matching TRBD2. The CDR3 length is 14 residues. With V trimmed by 4 bases and J by 6 bases, 4 bases remained unmatched. In germline, CDR1 is ENHRY, CDR2 SYGVKD.

The rearrangement joins TRBV9 to TRBJ1-1; D is possibly TRBD1 (5 bases). V dropped 0 bases and J dropped 6 bases, with 9 bases sitting between them. Germline lookup yields CDR1 SGDLS and CDR2 YYNGEE. This CDR3 region has 13 residues. The CDR3 here is CASSVGPRAEAFF. The DNA for the CDR3 is TGTGCCAGCAGCGTAGGTCCCAGGGCTGAAGCTTTCTTT. Based on the CDR3 plus reference TRBV9 and TRBJ1-1, the full variable domain is DSGVTQTPKHLITATGQRVTLRCSPRSGDLSVYWYQQSLDQGLQFLIQYYNGEERAKGNILERFSAQQFPDLHSELNLSSLELGDSALYFCASSVGPRAEAFFGQGTRLTVV.

This sequence joins TRBV5-4 and TRBJ1-2; 8 nucleotides line up with TRBD1. V dropped 0 bases and J dropped 2; count of bases not matched to a gene: 0. The germline CDR1 and CDR2 sequences are SGHNT and YYREEE (reference sequence). This CDR3 is built from 14 residues. The CDR3 DNA sequence: TGTGCCAGCAGCTTGGACAGGGGGAACTATGGCTACACCTTC. Translating gives CASSLDRGNYGYTF.

This chain connects TRBV7-3 to TRBJ2-7; TRBD2 aligns across 7 bases. CDR3 length: 13 residues. CDR1 is SGHTA, CDR2 FQGTGA, per germline. The trim removed 5 bases at V and 6 bases at J, leaving 7 bases unmatched. In nucleotides, the CDR3 is TGTGCCAGCAGCCTAATCAGGGAGGGCGAGCAGTACTTC. Translation gives CASSLIREGEQYF. The variable domain in full, with the rest retrieved from reference TRBV7-3 and TRBJ2-7, is GAGVSQTPSNKVTEKGKYVELRCDPISGHTALYWYRQSLGQGPEFLIYFQGTGAADDSGLPNDRFFAVRPEGSVSTLKIQRTERGDSAVYLCASSLIREGEQYFGPGTRLTVT.

This clone was seen a handful of times. The gene calls are TRBV6-5 and TRBJ1-1, with 8 bases lining up with TRBD1. The CDR3 length is 16 residues. Germline V gene lookup returns CDR1 MNHEY and CDR2 SVGAGI. V shed 4 bases, J shed 4 bases, and the junction held 11 bases outside the gene matches. CDR3 bases: TGTGCCAGCAGTTCACCGGGACAGGAGAGGAGCACTGAAGCTTTCTTT. Protein sequence: CASSSPGQERSTEAFF.

V is TRBV30 and J is TRBJ1-5; D might be TRBD1 (5 bases). V dropped 2 bases and J dropped 5 bases, with 10 bases sitting between them. The CDR3 runs 13 residues. CDR1 is GTSNPN and CDR2 is SVGIG in the germline V gene (reference sequence). The CDR3 spells CAWSLGGDQPQHF. The DNA of the CDR3 is TGTGCCTGGAGTCTCGGGGGGGATCAGCCCCAGCATTTT.

This chain uses TRBV4-3 with TRBJ2-7; 11 bases are a match to TRBD1. CDR3 length equals 17 residues. J was trimmed by 4 bases and V by 4 bases; bases with no gene match: 12. Germline CDR1 and CDR2: LGHNA and YSLEER. The CDR3 region is CASSPPPDRGPSYEQYF. CDR3 bases: TGCGCCAGCAGCCCCCCCCCGGACAGGGGGCCTTCATACGAGCAGTACTTC.

The chain recombines TRBV11-2 with TRBJ2-7; D is uncertain. Germline CDR1 and CDR2: SGHAT and FQNNGV. The V end was cut by 1 base, the J end by 5 bases, with 6 bases between. The CDR3 runs 12 residues. The CDR3 loop is CASSLGAHEQYF. DNA of the CDR3: TGTGCCAGCAGCTTAGGGGCCCACGAGCAGTACTTC.

In this sample, this clone turned up once. The chain couples TRBV5-1 to TRBJ2-5; 10 bases are a match to TRBD2. The CDR3 spans 15 residues. Germline CDR1 reads SGHRS; CDR2 reads YFSETQ. The J segment lost 3 bases and the V segment lost 3 bases, leaving 5 bases of the junction unmatched. The chain's CDR3 is CASSYRGTSEETQYF. The DNA for the CDR3 is TGCGCCAGCAGCTACAGGGGGACTAGCGAAGAGACCCAGTACTTC.

The rearrangement joins TRBV11-2 to TRBJ1-1, with D hard to call. Between the trimmed V and J ends, which lost 5 bases and 2 bases, there was a span of 9 bases. Germline lookup yields CDR1 SGHAT and CDR2 FQNNGV. This CDR3 region has 13 residues. CDR3 bases: TGTGCCAGCAGCCCCGGACTCAACACTGAAGCTTTCTTT. This translates into CASSPGLNTEAFF.

V and J are TRBV3-1 (or the pseudogene TRBV3-2) and TRBJ1-1; maybe TRBD1 (5 bases). V was cut by 6 bases and J by 7 bases, with 15 bases left in between. Germline V gene lookup returns CDR1 LGHDT and CDR2 YNNKEL (reference sequence). The CDR3 runs 13 residues. CDR3 sequence reads: CASSNSGGVEAFF. CDR3 nucleotides: TGTGCCAGCAGTAACTCGGGGGGGGTTGAAGCTTTCTTT.

The chain couples TRBV5-1 to TRBJ2-6; 8 bases are a match to TRBD2. Germline V gene data show CDR1 as SGHRS and CDR2 as YFSETQ. CDR3 length: 17 residues. The V gene end was trimmed by 4 bases and the J gene end by 3 bases; junction bases not matched to a gene: 9. The CDR3 DNA reads TGCGCCAGCAGCCCCGGACTTCGGGGGGGTGGGGCCAACGTCCTGACTTTC. Translation: CASSPGLRGGGANVLTF.

The chain links TRBV6-2 or TRBV6-3 to TRBJ1-1; weak D call: TRBD1 (5 bases). The CDR3 is made up of 14 amino acids. V gave up 5 bases and J gave up 6 bases, with 16 bases separating them. Germline V CDR1 and CDR2: MNHEY, SVGEGT. The CDR3 loop is CASSLGNPGAEAFF. CDR3 nucleotide sequence: TGTGCCAGCAGTCTCGGTAACCCGGGGGCTGAAGCTTTCTTT.